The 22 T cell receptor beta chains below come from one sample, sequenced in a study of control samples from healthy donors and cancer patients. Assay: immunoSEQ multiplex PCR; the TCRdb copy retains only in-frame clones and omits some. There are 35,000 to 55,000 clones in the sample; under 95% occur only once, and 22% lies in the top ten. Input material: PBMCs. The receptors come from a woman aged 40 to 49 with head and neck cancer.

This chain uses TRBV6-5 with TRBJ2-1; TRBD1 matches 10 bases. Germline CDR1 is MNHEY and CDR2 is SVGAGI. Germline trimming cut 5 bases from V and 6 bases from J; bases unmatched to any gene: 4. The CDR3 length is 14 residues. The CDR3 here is CASSIRTGGNEQFF. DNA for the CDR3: TGTGCCAGCAGTATCAGGACAGGGGGCAATGAGCAGTTCTTC.

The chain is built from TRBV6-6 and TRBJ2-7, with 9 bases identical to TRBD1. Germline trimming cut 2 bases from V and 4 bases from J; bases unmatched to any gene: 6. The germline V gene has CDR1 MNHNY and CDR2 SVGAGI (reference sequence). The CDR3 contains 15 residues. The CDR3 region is CASSYRGQGIYEQYF. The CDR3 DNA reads TGTGCCAGCAGTTACCGAGGACAGGGGATTTACGAGCAGTACTTC.

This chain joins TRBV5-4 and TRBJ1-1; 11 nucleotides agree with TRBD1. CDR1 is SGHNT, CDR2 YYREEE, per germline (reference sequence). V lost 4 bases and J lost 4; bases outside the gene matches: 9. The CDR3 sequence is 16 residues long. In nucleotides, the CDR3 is TGTGCCAGCAGCCTCGGGACAGGGGGAGGATCCACTGAAGCTTTCTTT. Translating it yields CASSLGTGGGSTEAFF.

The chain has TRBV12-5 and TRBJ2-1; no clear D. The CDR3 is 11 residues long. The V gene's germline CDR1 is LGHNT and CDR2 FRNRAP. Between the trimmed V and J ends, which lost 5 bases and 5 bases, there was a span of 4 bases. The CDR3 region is CASGVNNEQFF. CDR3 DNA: TGTGCTAGTGGTGTGAACAATGAGCAGTTCTTC.

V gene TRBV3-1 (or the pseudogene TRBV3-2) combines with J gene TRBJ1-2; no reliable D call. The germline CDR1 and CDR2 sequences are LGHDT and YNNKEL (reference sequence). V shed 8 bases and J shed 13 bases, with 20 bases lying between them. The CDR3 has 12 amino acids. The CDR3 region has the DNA TGTGCCAGCGGCGATGGCGTGCTTGGAGGCACCTTC. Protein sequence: CASGDGVLGGTF.

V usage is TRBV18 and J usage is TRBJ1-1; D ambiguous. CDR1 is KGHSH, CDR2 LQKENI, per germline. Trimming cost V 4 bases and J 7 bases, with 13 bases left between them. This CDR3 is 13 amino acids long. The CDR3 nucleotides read TGTGCCAGCTCACTCGAATCCGGGTATGAAGCTTTCTTT. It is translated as CASSLESGYEAFF.

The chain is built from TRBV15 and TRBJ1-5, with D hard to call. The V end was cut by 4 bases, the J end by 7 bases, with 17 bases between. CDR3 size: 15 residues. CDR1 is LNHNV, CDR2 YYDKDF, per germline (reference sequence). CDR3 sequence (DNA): TGTGCCACCAGCACTCTACCAGGAGGTAGACAGCCCCAGCATTTT. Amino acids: CATSTLPGGRQPQHF.

The CDR3 coding sequence is TGCGCCAGCAGCCAAGTGACCGGGACTAGCGGGAGGGAGGCGCAGTTCTTC. It codes for CASSQVTGTSGREAQFF. The chain joins TRBV4-1 to TRBJ2-1, with 16 bases identical to TRBD2. This CDR3 is built from 17 residues. Trimming cost V 1 base and J 12 bases; bases outside gene matches: 9. The germline CDR1 and CDR2 sequences are MGHRA and YSYEKL.

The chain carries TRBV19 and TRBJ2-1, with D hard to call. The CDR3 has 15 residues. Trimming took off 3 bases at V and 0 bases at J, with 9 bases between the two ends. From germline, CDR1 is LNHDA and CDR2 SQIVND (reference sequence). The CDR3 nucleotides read TGTGCCAGTAGTATGGCCAGGAGCTCCTACAATGAGCAGTTCTTC. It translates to CASSMARSSYNEQFF.

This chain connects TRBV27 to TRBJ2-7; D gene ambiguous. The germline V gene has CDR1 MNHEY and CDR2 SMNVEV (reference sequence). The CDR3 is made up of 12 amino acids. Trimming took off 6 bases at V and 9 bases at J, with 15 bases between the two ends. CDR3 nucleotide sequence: TGTGCCAGCAGCCGGACCTCTGCTGCGCAGTACTTC. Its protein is CASSRTSAAQYF.

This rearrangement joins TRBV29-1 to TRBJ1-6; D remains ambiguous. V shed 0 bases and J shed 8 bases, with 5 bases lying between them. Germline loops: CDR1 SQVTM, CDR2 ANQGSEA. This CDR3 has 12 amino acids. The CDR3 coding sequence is TGCAGCGTTGAAGAGGCCTATTCACCCCTCCACTTT. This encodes CSVEEAYSPLHF.

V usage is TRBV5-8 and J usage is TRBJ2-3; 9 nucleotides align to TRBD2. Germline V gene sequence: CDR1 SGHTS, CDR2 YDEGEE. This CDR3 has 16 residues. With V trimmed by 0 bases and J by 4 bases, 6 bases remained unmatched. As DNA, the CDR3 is TGTGCCAGCAGCTTGGGGAGTAGCGGGGGTTCAGATACGCAGTATTTT. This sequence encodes CASSLGSSGGSDTQYF.

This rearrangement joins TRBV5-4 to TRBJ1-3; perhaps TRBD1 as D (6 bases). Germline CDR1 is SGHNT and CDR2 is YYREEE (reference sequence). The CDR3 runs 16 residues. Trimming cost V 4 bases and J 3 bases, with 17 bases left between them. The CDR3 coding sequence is TGTGCCAGCAGCGCCTGGGGGGGGGCGTATGGAAACACCATATATTTT. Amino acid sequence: CASSAWGGAYGNTIYF.

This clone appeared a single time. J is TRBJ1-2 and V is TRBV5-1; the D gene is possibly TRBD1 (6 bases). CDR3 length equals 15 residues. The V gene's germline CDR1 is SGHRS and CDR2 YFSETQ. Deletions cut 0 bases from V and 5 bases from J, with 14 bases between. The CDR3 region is CASSLAPRGRYGYTF. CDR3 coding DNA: TGCGCCAGCAGCTTGGCCCCCAGGGGTAGATATGGCTACACCTTC.

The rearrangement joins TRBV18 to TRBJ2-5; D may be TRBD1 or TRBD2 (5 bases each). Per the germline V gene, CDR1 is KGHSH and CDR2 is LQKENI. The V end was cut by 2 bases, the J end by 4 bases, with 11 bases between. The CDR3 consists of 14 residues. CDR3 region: CASSPGGVGETQYF. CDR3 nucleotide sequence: TGTGCCAGCTCACCAGGGGGAGTAGGAGAGACCCAGTACTTC.

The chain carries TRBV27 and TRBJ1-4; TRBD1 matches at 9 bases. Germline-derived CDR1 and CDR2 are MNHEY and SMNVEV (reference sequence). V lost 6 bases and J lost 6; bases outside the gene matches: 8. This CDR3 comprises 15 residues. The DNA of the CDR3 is TGTGCCAGCAGGTACAGGGGGCTAGGGGATGAAAAACTGTTTTTT. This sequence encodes CASRYRGLGDEKLFF.

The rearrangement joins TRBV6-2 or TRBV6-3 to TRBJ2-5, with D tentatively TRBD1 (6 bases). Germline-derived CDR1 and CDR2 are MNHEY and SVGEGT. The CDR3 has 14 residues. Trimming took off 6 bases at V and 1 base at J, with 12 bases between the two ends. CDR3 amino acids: CASSRRQAQETQYF. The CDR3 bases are TGTGCCAGCAGCCGCCGACAGGCCCAAGAGACCCAGTACTTC.

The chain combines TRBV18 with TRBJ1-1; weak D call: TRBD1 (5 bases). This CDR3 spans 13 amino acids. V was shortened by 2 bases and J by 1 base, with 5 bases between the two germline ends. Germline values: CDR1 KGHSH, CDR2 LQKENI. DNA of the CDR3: TGTGCCAGCTCACCAAGGGGGAACACTGAAGCTTTCTTT. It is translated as CASSPRGNTEAFF.

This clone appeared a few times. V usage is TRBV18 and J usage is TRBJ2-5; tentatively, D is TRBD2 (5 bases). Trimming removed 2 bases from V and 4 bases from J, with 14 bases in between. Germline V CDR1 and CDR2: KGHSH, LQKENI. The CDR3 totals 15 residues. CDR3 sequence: CASSPSLAGRETQYF. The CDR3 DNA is TGTGCCAGCTCACCAAGTCTAGCTGGCCGAGAGACCCAGTACTTC.

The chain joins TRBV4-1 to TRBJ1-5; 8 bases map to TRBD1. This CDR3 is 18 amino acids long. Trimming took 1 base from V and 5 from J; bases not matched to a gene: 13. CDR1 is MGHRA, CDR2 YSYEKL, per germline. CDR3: CASSQGVAGGAGYQPQHF. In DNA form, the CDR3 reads TGCGCCAGCAGCCAAGGCGTGGCAGGGGGCGCAGGGTATCAGCCCCAGCATTTT.

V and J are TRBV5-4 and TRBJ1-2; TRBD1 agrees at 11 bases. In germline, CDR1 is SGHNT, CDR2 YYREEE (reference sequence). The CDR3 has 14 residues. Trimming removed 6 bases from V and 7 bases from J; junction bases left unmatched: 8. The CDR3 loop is CASNRRGTGGGYTF. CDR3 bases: TGTGCCAGCAACCGGCGGGGGACAGGGGGTGGCTACACCTTC.

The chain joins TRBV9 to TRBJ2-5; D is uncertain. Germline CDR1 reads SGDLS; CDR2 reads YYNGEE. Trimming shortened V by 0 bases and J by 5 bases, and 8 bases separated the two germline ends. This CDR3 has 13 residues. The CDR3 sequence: CASSVATMETQYF. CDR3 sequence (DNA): TGTGCCAGCAGCGTAGCTACGATGGAGACCCAGTACTTC.